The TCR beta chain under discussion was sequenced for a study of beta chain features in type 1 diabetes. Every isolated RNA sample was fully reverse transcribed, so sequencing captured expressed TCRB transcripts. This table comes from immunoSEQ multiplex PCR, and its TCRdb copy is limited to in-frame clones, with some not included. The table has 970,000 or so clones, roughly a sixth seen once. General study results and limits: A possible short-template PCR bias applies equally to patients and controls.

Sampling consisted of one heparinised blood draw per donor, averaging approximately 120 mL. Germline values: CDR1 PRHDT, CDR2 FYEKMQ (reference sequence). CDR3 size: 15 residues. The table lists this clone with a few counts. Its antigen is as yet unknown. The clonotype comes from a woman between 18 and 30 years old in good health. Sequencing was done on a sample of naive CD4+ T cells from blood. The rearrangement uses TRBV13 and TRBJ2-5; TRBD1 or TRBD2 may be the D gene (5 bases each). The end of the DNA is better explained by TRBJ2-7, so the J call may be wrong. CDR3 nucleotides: TGTGCCAGCAGCTTAGGTACTAGGGACCAATACGAGCAGTACTTC. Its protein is CASSLGTRDQYEQYF.